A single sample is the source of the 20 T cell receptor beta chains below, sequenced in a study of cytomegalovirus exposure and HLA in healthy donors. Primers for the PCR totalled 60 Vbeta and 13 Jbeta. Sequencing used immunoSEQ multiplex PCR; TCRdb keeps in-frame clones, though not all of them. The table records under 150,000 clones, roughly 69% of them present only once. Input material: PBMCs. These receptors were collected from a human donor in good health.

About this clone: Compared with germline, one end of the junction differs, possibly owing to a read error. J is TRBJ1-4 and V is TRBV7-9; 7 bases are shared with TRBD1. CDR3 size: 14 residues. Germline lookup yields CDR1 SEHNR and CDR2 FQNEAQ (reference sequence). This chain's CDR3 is CSSSLGGQLEKLFF. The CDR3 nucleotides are TGTTCCAGCAGCTTAGGGGGACAGCTCGAAAAACTGTTTTTT.

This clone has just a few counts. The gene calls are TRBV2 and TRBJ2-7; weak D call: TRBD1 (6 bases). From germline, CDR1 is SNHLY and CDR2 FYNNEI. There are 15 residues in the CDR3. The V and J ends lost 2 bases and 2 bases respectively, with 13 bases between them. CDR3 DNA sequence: TGTGCCAGCAGTGAATCTAGCACAGGGACCTACGAGCAGTACTTC. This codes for CASSESSTGTYEQYF.

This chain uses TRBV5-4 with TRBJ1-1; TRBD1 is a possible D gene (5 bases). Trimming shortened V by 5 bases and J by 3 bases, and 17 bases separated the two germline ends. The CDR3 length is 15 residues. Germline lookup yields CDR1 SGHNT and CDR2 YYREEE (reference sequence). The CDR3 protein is CASSPELAGHTEAFF. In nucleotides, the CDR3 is TGTGCCAGCAGTCCCGAACTGGCGGGGCACACTGAAGCTTTCTTT.

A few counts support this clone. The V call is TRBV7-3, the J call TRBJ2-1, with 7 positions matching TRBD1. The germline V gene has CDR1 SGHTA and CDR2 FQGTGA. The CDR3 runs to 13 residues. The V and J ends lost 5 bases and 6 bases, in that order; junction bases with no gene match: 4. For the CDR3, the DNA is TGTGCCAGCAGCCCAGACAGGGTCAATGAGCAGTTCTTC. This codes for CASSPDRVNEQFF.

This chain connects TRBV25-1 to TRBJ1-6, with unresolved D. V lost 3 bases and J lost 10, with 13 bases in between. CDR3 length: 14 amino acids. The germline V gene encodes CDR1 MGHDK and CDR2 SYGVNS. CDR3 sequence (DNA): TGTGCCAGCAGTGAGAAAGCTTGGAGGTCACCCCTCCACTTT. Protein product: CASSEKAWRSPLHF.

The CDR3 region has the DNA TGTGCCAGCAGCGTCGACCCAGGGATGCAAGAGACCCAGTACTTC. Its translation: CASSVDPGMQETQYF. This sequence joins TRBV9 and TRBJ2-5, with D possibly being TRBD1 (5 bases). This CDR3 comprises 15 residues. V lost 2 bases to trimming and J lost 2 bases, with 13 bases between them. Germline CDR1 is SGDLS and CDR2 is YYNGEE.

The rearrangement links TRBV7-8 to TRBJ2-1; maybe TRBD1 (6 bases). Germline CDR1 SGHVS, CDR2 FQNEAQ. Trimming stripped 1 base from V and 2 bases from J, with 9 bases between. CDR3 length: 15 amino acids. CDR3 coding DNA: TGTGCCAGCAGCTTAGGAACAGGGACCTACAATGAGCAGTTCTTC. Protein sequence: CASSLGTGTYNEQFF.

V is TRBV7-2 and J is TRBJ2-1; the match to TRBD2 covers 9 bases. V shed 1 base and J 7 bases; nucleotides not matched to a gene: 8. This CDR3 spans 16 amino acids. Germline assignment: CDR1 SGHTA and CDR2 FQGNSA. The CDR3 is CASSLVGGGAGNEQFF. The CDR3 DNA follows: TGTGCCAGCAGCTTAGTGGGCGGGGGGGCCGGGAATGAGCAGTTCTTC.

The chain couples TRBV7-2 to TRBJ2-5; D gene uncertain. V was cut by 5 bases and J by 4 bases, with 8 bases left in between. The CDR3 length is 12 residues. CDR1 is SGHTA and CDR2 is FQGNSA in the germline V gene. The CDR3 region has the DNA TGTGCCAGCAGCCCCACCGGAGAGACCCAGTACTTC. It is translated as CASSPTGETQYF.

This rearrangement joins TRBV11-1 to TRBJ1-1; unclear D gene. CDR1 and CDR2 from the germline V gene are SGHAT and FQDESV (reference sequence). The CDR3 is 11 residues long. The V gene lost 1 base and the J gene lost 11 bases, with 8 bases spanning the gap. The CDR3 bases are TGTGCCAGCAGCTTAGGGCAGGCGGCTTTCTTT. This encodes CASSLGQAAFF. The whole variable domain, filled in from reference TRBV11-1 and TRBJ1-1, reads EAEVAQSPRYKITEKSQAVAFWCDPISGHATLYWYRQILGQGPELLVQFQDESVVDDSQLPKDRFSAERLKGVDSTLKIQPAELGDSAMYLCASSLGQAAFFGQGTRLTVV.

The chain's CDR3 is CASSTGQGRYEQYF. The CDR3 DNA reads as TGCGCCAGCAGCACCGGACAGGGGCGGTACGAGCAGTACTTC. V is TRBV4-1 and J is TRBJ2-5, with 9 bases aligning to TRBD1. TRBJ2-7 explains the end of the DNA better; the J call may be wrong. The CDR3 spans 14 residues. Germline values: CDR1 MGHRA, CDR2 YSYEKL.

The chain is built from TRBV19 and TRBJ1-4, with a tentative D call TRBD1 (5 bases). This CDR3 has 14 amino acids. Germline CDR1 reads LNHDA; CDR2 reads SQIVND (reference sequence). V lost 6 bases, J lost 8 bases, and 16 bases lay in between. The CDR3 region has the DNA TGTGCCAGTAGGGTGGCAGGGCGGGAGGAAAAACTGTTTTTT. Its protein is CASRVAGREEKLFF.

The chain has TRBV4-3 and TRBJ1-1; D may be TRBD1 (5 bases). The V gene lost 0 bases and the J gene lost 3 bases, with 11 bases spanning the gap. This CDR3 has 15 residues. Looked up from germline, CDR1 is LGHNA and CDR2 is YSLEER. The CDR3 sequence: CASSQDASGYTEAFF. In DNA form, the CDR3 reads TGCGCCAGCAGCCAAGATGCGTCAGGGTACACTGAAGCTTTCTTT.

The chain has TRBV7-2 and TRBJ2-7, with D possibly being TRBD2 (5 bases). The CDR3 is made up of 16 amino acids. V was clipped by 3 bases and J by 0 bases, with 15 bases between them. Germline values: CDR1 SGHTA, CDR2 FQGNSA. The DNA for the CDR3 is TGTGCCAGCAGCTTCCCTCTAGCAAAGAGCTCCTACGAGCAGTACTTC. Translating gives CASSFPLAKSSYEQYF.

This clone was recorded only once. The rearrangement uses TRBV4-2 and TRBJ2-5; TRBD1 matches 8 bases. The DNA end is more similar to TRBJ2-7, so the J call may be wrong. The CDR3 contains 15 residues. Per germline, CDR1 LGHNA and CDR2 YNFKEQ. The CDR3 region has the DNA TGTGCCAGCAGCCAAGAGACAGGGGTCTCCTACGAGCAGTACTTC. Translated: CASSQETGVSYEQYF.

As DNA, the CDR3 is TGTGCCAGTAGTGCGGGACTAGCGGGTTCGCCCGGGGAGCTGTTTTTT. Translating gives CASSAGLAGSPGELFF. The chain combines TRBV19 with TRBJ2-2, with TRBD2 identical over 12 bases. The germline V gene encodes CDR1 LNHDA and CDR2 SQIVND (reference sequence). The CDR3 length is 16 residues. With V trimmed by 5 bases and J by 6 bases, 7 bases remained unmatched.

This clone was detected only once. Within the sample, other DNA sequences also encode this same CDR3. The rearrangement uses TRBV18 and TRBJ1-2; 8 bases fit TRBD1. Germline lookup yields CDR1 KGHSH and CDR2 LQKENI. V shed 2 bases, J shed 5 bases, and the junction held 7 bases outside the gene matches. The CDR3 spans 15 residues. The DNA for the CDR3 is TGTGCCAGCTCACCAACGGGACAGGCCCTTTATGGCTACACCTTC. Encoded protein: CASSPTGQALYGYTF.

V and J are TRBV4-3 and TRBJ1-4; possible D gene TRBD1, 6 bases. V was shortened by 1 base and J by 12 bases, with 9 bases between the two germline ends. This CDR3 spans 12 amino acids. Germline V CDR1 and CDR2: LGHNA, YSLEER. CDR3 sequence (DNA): TGCGCCAGCAGCCAAGTCTCAGGGGAACTGTTTTTT. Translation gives CASSQVSGELFF.

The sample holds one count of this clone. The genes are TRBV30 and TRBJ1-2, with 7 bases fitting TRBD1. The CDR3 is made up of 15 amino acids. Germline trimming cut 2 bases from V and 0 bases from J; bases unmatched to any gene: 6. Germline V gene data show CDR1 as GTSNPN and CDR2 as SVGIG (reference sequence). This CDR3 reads CAWSTRQGPNYGYTF. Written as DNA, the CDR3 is TGTGCCTGGAGTACAAGACAGGGCCCTAACTATGGCTACACCTTC. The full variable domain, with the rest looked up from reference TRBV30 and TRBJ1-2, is SQTIHQWPATLVQPVGSPLSLECTVEGTSNPNLYWYRQAAGRGLQLLFYSVGIGQISSEVPQNLSASRPQDRQFILSSKKLLLSDSGFYLCAWSTRQGPNYGYTFGSGTRLTVV.

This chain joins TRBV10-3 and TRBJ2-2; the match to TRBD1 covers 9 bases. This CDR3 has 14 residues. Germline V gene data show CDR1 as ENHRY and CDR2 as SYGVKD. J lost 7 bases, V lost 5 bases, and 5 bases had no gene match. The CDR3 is CAISKTGGDGELFF. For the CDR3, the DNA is TGTGCCATCAGTAAGACAGGGGGGGACGGGGAGCTGTTTTTT.